The 8 T cell receptor beta chains below come from one sample, sequenced in a study of neurological immune-mediated disorders (dated by TCRdb to the late 2010s). Libraries were made using 5' RACE. TCRdb names Illumina HiSeq 2500 as the instrument used. Clones were called with MiXCR by TCRdb after fastp trimmed the public reads at Q25, and only in-frame beta chains were retained. Duplicate CDR3 protein sequences are folded into a single record with the most common DNA and genes. The sample yields 35,000 to 50,000 distinct CDR3 sequences; roughly 15% were counted once. The ten largest clones capture roughly 3.5% of the sample. Sequencing used CD4+ T cells from blood. These receptors were collected from a woman in her sixties or seventies with HTLV-1-associated myelopathy (HAM/TSP).

This clonotype was seen just once. This chain links TRBV6-6 with TRBJ2-7; D remains unclear. Trimming left V 3 bases short and J 0 bases short, with 12 bases between. CDR3 length: 15 amino acids. Germline-derived CDR1 and CDR2 are MNHNY and SVGAGI (reference sequence). The CDR3 coding sequence is TGTGCCAGCAGTTATGACCGTTCGGCCTCCTACGAGCAGTACTTC. Encoded protein: CASSYDRSASYEQYF.

Many counts were recorded for this clonotype. The CDR3 region has the DNA TGCGCCAGCAGCCGCCAGGAGGAGGGGATCGTGGCTAATGAAAAACTGTTTTTT. This encodes CASSRQEEGIVANEKLFF. The chain uses TRBV4-1 and TRBJ1-4, with a possible D match to TRBD1 (5 bases). This CDR3 is built from 18 residues. The germline gives CDR1 MGHRA, CDR2 YSYEKL. V was pared by 4 bases and J by 3 bases, with 21 bases between.

By frequency in the sample, this clonotype is medium-sized. The gene calls are TRBV5-1 and TRBJ1-1; no clear D. V was trimmed by 5 bases and J by 3 bases, leaving 11 bases between them. The CDR3 consists of 13 residues. Germline CDR1 SGHRS, CDR2 YFSETQ. Here the CDR3 DNA reads TGCGCCAGCAGATTAAGTTCGGACACTGAAGCTTTCTTT. Amino acids: CASRLSSDTEAFF.

In its sample, this clonotype was seen many times. This chain connects TRBV20-1 to TRBJ2-1; TRBD2 aligns across 9 bases. V shed 6 bases, J shed 8 bases, and the junction held 11 bases outside the gene matches. Germline-derived CDR1 and CDR2 are DFQATT and SNEGSKA (reference sequence). The CDR3 spans 14 residues. The CDR3 region is CSAVSRGGVYEQFF. In nucleotides, the CDR3 is TGCAGTGCCGTGTCGCGGGGGGGCGTCTATGAGCAGTTCTTC.

This clonotype was recorded many times. The chain links TRBV14 to TRBJ1-4; no clear D gene. Trimming took 4 bases from V and 6 from J, leaving 9 bases between them. The germline gives CDR1 SGHDN, CDR2 FVKESK. The CDR3 is 13 amino acids. In DNA, the CDR3 is TGTGCCAGCAGCCGAGGACCGGATGAAAAACTGTTTTTT. Encoded protein: CASSRGPDEKLFF.

This rearrangement joins TRBV28 to TRBJ1-3; TRBD1 might be the D (6 bases). From germline, CDR1 is MDHEN and CDR2 SYDVKM. Trimming stripped 7 bases from V and 2 bases from J, with 12 bases between. The CDR3 totals 14 residues. CDR3 sequence reads: CASNTGFAGNTIYF. CDR3 sequence (DNA): TGTGCCAGCAATACAGGGTTCGCTGGAAACACCATATATTTT.

The sample holds many counts of this clonotype. This rearrangement joins TRBV7-9 to TRBJ2-1; a weak D match, TRBD2 (5 bases). The CDR3 has 14 residues. Trimming stripped 1 base from V and 4 bases from J, with 8 bases between. Germline assignment: CDR1 SEHNR and CDR2 FQNEAQ (reference sequence). CDR3 in DNA: TGTGCCAGCAGCTTAGAAGGACTGTACAATGAGCAGTTCTTC. This encodes CASSLEGLYNEQFF.

This clonotype was observed at least ten times. V usage is TRBV10-3 and J usage is TRBJ2-1, with TRBD2 matching 9 bases. CDR3 length: 16 residues. V dropped 5 bases and J dropped 5; count of bases not matched to a gene: 10. CDR1 ENHRY and CDR2 SYGVKD come from the germline V gene. The CDR3 protein is CAISLNSGGLNNEQFF. The CDR3 bases are TGTGCCATCAGTTTAAATAGCGGGGGCCTAAACAATGAGCAGTTCTTC.